This is a list of T cell receptor beta chains from one sample in a study of T-cell memory formation after mild COVID-19. MiXCR, run by TCRdb on the 5' RACE reads, gives a single entry per CDR3 protein. This sample has over 120,000 distinct CDR3 sequences, with under 7% found just once. The sample was PBMCs or a T cell subset sorted from them (not recorded which). These receptor sequences come from an adult woman who had mild COVID-19 (a few samples of this study predate the infection). Cell type and time point are not known. CDR3s include the opening cysteine and the closing phenylalanine or tryptophan. The order of the fields is clone size, D gene, J gene, V gene, CDR3 DNA, CDR3 protein. A D gene is named only where the DNA matches it firmly. Size tells how often a clone was seen (once, few, many) or the class of an expanded clone, and some rows leave it out.

size: many; D: TRBD2; J: TRBJ2-1; V: TRBV7-2; DNA: TGTGCCAGCAGCTTAGGGCGGGGGACTAGGGGCTACAATGAGCAGTTCTTC; CDR3: CASSLGRGTRGYNEQFF
size: -; D: -; J: TRBJ2-2; V: TRBV12-3/TRBV12-4; DNA: TGTGCCAGCAGTCTTGCAGCGCTCACCGGGGAGCTGTTTTTT; CDR3: CASSLAALTGELFF
size: few; D: TRBD2; J: TRBJ2-1; V: TRBV24-1; DNA: TGTGCCACCAGTGATACGACTCGAGCGGGGGGGAATGAGCAGTTCTTC; CDR3: CATSDTTRAGGNEQFF
size: many; D: -; J: TRBJ1-4; V: TRBV15; DNA: TGTGCCACCAGCAGGGCTGGACGGAGCGATGGTGAAAAACTGTTTTTT; CDR3: CATSRAGRSDGEKLFF
size: many; D: -; J: TRBJ2-7; V: TRBV18; DNA: TGTGCCAGCTCACCACGGGAAGGCTCCTACGAGCAGTACTTC; CDR3: CASSPREGSYEQYF
size: -; D: -; J: TRBJ2-1; V: TRBV20-1; DNA: TGCAGTGCTACTGATCGGACCAGAAACTACAATGAGCAGTTCTTC; CDR3: CSATDRTRNYNEQFF
size: -; D: -; J: TRBJ2-3; V: TRBV7-2; DNA: TGTGCCAGCAGCTACCAGGGTAGCCTGGGGGATACGCAGTATTTT; CDR3: CASSYQGSLGDTQYF
size: many; D: -; J: TRBJ2-4; V: TRBV5-1; DNA: TGCGCCAGCAGCCCCCGAAACCTCGGGGGCCCCAAAAACATTCAGTACTTC; CDR3: CASSPRNLGGPKNIQYF
size: few; D: -; J: TRBJ2-3; V: TRBV20-1; DNA: TGCAGTGCTAGAGAACCCCGGGCTAGAGGGGTTGTAGATACGCAGTATTTT; CDR3: CSAREPRARGVVDTQYF
size: -; D: TRBD1; J: TRBJ1-1; V: TRBV7-2; DNA: TGTGCCAGCAGCCTCGGGACAGGGGGTAGGCGGAACACTGAAGCTTTCTTT; CDR3: CASSLGTGGRRNTEAFF
size: few; D: -; J: TRBJ2-3; V: TRBV11-2; DNA: TGTGCCAGCACCCCGGGAACAGATACGCAGTATTTT; CDR3: CASTPGTDTQYF
size: -; D: -; J: TRBJ2-5; V: TRBV6-1; DNA: TGTGCCAGCAGTGGACAGATCTCGGCGGAGACCCAGTACTTC; CDR3: CASSGQISAETQYF
size: many; D: TRBD1; J: TRBJ2-5; V: TRBV29-1; DNA: TGCAGCGTTTCTCCGACAGGGGGAGGAGAGACCCAGTACTTC; CDR3: CSVSPTGGGETQYF
size: -; D: -; J: TRBJ2-2; V: TRBV14; DNA: TGTGCCAGCAGCCCACAGACCCTAGGAGGGGAGCTGTTTTTT; CDR3: CASSPQTLGGELFF